This TCR beta chain was sequenced in a study of blood T cell repertoires in COVID-19 (dated by TCRdb to about 2020). General notes on the study: Collaborator samples came from the United States, Italy and Spain and covered acute and convalescent phases of COVID-19. Sample metadata almost always included a de-identified subject ID, COVID-19 status, age in years and sex. Where available, HLA class I and class II types were obtained from metadata supplied by the sample provider rather than from assay-based typing. The dataset comprised deeply sampled blood TCRbeta repertoires from subjects exposed to, actively infected with, or recovered from COVID-19. The repertoires were released in a freely available public database meant as a resource for research on the immune response to SARS-CoV-2. Samples came from the ongoing ImmuneRACE study (first 160 participants) plus 1,254 subjects from 6 global collaborators. The material from the prospective study consisted of cDNA or gDNA derived from T cells, B-cell-depleted T cells, or PBMCs. On the study overall, not on this receptor specifically: How much clinical and demographic metadata was included differed by source and by participant, and the metadata was provided uncurated.

The germline V gene (reference sequence) supplies CDR1 LGHDT and CDR2 YNNKEL. V is clipped by 0 bases and J by 0 bases, and the sequence between their germline boundaries is 15 bases long. Spanning cysteine to phenylalanine, the CDR3 consists of 19 amino acids. Left in the record is the CDR3 DNA by itself, 57 bases read in frame from the first base. Each collaborating institution followed its own protocols to collect whole blood in K2EDTA tubes. For TCRbeta analysis, collaborators shipped samples in one of three forms: frozen whole blood, isolated PBMCs, or DNA extracted from either of those sample types. On this clone itself: What this receptor recognizes is not known. No clone much larger than this one lies a single base away; base qualities are absent.

TCRbeta CDR3 regions were amplified from genomic DNA using the immunoSEQ Assay, a bias-controlled multiplex PCR. Per the original workflow: The number of nucleated cells in each sample was estimated from the amplification of reference gene primers within the assay. To quantify the absolute abundance of each unique TCRbeta CDR3 rearrangement, sequence reads were collapsed and filtered. For each sample, productive Simpson clonality was calculated as the square root of Simpson's diversity index across productive rearrangements. TCRdb took this table from immuneACCESS and kept in-frame rearrangements with V and J called. Such tables lack part of the clones; where checked against another copy, unresolved V genes explain under half of the gap, and the rest is unexplained. V, J and clone size derive from that table, while D and trimming were established from the DNA sequence. The sample table shows about 83,000 clones, and roughly 80% are seen once. In total, the top ten clones hold about 14% of the sample.

The receptor was derived from a woman aged 80 or older with acute or convalescent COVID-19. Sequencing input: peripheral blood. The V and J segments used are TRBV3-1 (or the pseudogene TRBV3-2) and TRBJ1-6; no confident D gene assignment can be made. The base sequence is TGTGCCAGCAGCCAAGAACCTGGTGTGCGAAGCTCCTATAATTCACCCCTCCACTTT. This yields the protein CASSQEPGVRSSYNSPLHF.